What follows are 10 T cell receptor beta chains derived from one specimen sequenced in a study of identical twins. TCRdb re-analysed the 5' RACE reads in MiXCR, keeping a single row per CDR3 protein. The table records roughly 770,000 distinct CDR3 sequences, about 20% of them present only once. A further study also used this sample, focusing on T cells expressing NK-cell markers.

Material: PBMCs. These TCRs come from a woman aged 18-29 years in good health.

This clonotype was counted between two and nine times. This chain uses TRBV20-1 with TRBJ1-1; D may be TRBD1 (5 bases). The germline gives CDR1 DFQATT, CDR2 SNEGSKA (reference sequence). This CDR3 is 13 amino acids long. The germline V and J ends were trimmed by 6 bases and 1 base, with 12 bases remaining between them. The CDR3 loop reads CSAYARENTEAFF. In nucleotides, the CDR3 is TGCAGTGCATATGCCAGGGAGAACACTGAAGCTTTCTTT.

This clonotype was seen at least ten times. This rearrangement joins TRBV12-3 or TRBV12-4 to TRBJ1-1; weak D call: TRBD1 (5 bases). Trimming took 5 bases from V and 2 from J, leaving 12 bases between them. CDR3 length: 14 residues. The CDR3 DNA reads TGTGCCAGCAGTGATGGGACTCCTAACACTGAAGCTTTCTTT. Protein product: CASSDGTPNTEAFF.

The table lists this clonotype with a few counts. CDR3 DNA sequence: TGTGCCAGCAGTGAATCTAGCGGGAGCTACGAGCAGTACTTC. Its translation is CASSESSGSYEQYF. The chain recombines TRBV6-1 with TRBJ2-7; 10 bases are shared with TRBD2. V lost 2 bases, J lost 3 bases, and 1 base stayed unmatched. This CDR3 contains 14 residues. Germline values: CDR1 MNHNS, CDR2 SASEGT.

This clonotype was observed a few times. The chain uses TRBV20-1 and TRBJ2-7; TRBD2 matches 9 bases. Germline V gives CDR1 DFQATT, CDR2 SNEGSKA (reference sequence). The CDR3 has 15 residues. V lost 6 bases, J lost 5 bases, and 14 bases stayed unmatched. In nucleotides, the CDR3 is TGCAGTGCCCGAGGGGTGGCTAGCGGGATCCACGAGCAGTACTTC. Its protein product is CSARGVASGIHEQYF.

In this sample, this clonotype turned up a few times. The chain carries TRBV7-3 and TRBJ2-7; 9 bases map to TRBD1. Germline V lookup: CDR1 SGHTA, CDR2 FQGTGA. The CDR3 sequence is 12 residues long. The J segment lost 7 bases and the V segment lost 4 bases, leaving 2 bases of the junction unmatched. The CDR3: CASSSGTGEQYF. The DNA for the CDR3 is TGTGCCAGCAGCTCCGGGACAGGGGAGCAGTACTTC.

The chain links TRBV5-1 to TRBJ2-2, with 7 positions matching TRBD1. Germline CDR1 reads SGHRS; CDR2 reads YFSETQ. CDR3 length: 14 amino acids. J was trimmed by 7 bases and V by 0 bases; bases with no gene match: 3. The CDR3 loop is CASSLGTGGGELFF. CDR3 nucleotide sequence: TGCGCCAGCAGCTTGGGGACAGGCGGCGGGGAGCTGTTTTTT. Filled out from reference TRBV5-1 and TRBJ2-2, the complete variable domain reads KAGVTQTPRYLIKTRGQQVTLSCSPISGHRSVSWYQQTPGQGLQFLFEYFSETQRNKGNFPGRFSGRQFSNSRSEMNVSTLELGDSALYLCASSLGTGGGELFFGEGSRLTVL.

The chain employs TRBV20-1 and TRBJ1-2, with 8 bases identical to TRBD1. The CDR3 is 15 amino acids. Losses at the gene ends were 1 base for V and 0 bases for J; bases not matched to a gene: 4. Germline CDR1 reads DFQATT; CDR2 reads SNEGSKA (reference sequence). In DNA, the CDR3 is TGCAGTGCTAGAGGGACAGGGAGAGCTAACTATGGCTACACCTTC. It codes for CSARGTGRANYGYTF.

V usage is TRBV4-2 and J usage is TRBJ2-5; TRBD2 matches 11 bases. CDR1 and CDR2 from the germline V gene are LGHNA and YNFKEQ. Trimming cost V 0 bases and J 4 bases; bases outside gene matches: 7. This CDR3 spans 17 amino acids. The CDR3 DNA reads as TGTGCCAGCAGCCAAGATCCCCTAGCGGGGGGCCCAGAGACCCAGTACTTC. Translated, it gives CASSQDPLAGGPETQYF.

Only a few counts were recorded for this clonotype. This chain joins TRBV12-3 or TRBV12-4 and TRBJ2-5; the D gene could be TRBD1 or TRBD2 (5 bases each). This CDR3 spans 14 amino acids. V dropped 5 bases and J dropped 5 bases, with 15 bases sitting between them. The CDR3 protein is CASSDLGRSETQYF. The CDR3 region has the DNA TGTGCCAGCAGTGACTTGGGACGGTCGGAGACCCAGTACTTC.

The gene calls are TRBV6-2 or TRBV6-3 and TRBJ1-1, with TRBD1 as a possible D gene (5 bases). The germline gives CDR1 MNHEY, CDR2 SVGEGT. The CDR3 has 14 residues. V was trimmed by 10 bases and J by 3 bases, leaving 18 bases between them. The CDR3 bases are TGTGCCACCCAGGCCGGGACCCCCGACACTGAAGCTTTCTTT. Translating gives CATQAGTPDTEAFF.